A single T cell receptor (beta chain) is shown here with its context. Its antigen is undetermined. This entry is derived from a study of cytomegalovirus exposure and HLA in healthy donors. About the research overall: Previous work identified 120 million or so unique TCR beta sequences from around 200 million T cells. Of all 400 or so donors who were genotyped, 81% belonged to the Caucasian-associated ancestry cluster.

Germline V gene data show CDR1 as SGHNT and CDR2 as YYREEE (reference sequence). Losses at the gene ends were 4 bases for V and 1 base for J; bases not matched to a gene: 8. There are 16 residues in the CDR3. 60 Vbeta and 13 Jbeta primers were used in PCR. This table comes from immunoSEQ multiplex PCR, and its TCRdb copy is limited to in-frame clones, with some not included. Of some 120,000 clones in the sample, around 82% were seen once. General study findings and limits: Upon later analysis, HLA-associated TCR beta chains proved more clonally expanded than other, equally common chains.

This rearrangement joins TRBV5-4 to TRBJ2-7; TRBD1 matches 10 bases. This TCR came from a female donor in good health and CMV-seronegative. Source material: PBMCs. CDR3 sequence reads: CASSLGGTGVSYEQYF. CDR3 DNA: TGTGCCAGCAGCCTAGGAGGGACAGGGGTGTCCTACGAGCAGTACTTC.